Listed below are T cell receptor beta chains from one sample, sequenced in a study of blood T cell repertoires in COVID-19. The protocol was immunoSEQ multiplex PCR, while the TCRdb copy is restricted to in-frame clones and leaves out a portion. The sample records 140,000 to 150,000 clones, more than 75% being singletons. Sequenced: PBMCs or T cells enriched from blood (not recorded which). The receptors stem from a woman in her twenties or thirties with acute COVID-19. The CDR3 runs from the conserved cysteine through the conserved F or W. The D gene is left open where the match is weak. Size is stated for part of the rows, as once, few or many counts, or as a class when the clone is expanded.

clone size	V gene	D gene	J gene	CDR3 DNA	CDR3 protein
NA	TRBV2	TRBD2	TRBJ2-7	TGTGCCAGCAAGGAACGGGAGGGCCCGTTCGAGCAGTACTTC	CASKEREGPFEQYF
NA	TRBV16	TRBD1	TRBJ1-4	TGTGCCAGCAGCCAATGGTTGGGACAGGGGGACAAACTGTTTTTT	CASSQWLGQGDKLFF
NA	TRBV7-2	NA	TRBJ2-3	TGTGCCAGCAGCCCTAAAGACTCCTTCACAGATACGCAGTATTTT	CASSPKDSFTDTQYF
few	TRBV6-1	TRBD2	TRBJ2-2	TGTGCCAGCAGTGAAGTGCCTATGGGCGGGAGTTACACCGGGGAGCTGTTTTTT	CASSEVPMGGSYTGELFF
NA	TRBV28	NA	TRBJ1-5	TGTGCCAGCAGTTATCGACTGTTGTATGATCAGCCCCAGCATTTT	CASSYRLLYDQPQHF
NA	TRBV27	TRBD2	TRBJ2-1	TGTGCCAGCAGTCCCCTAGCGGGATCCTTAACCAATGAGCAGTTCTTC	CASSPLAGSLTNEQFF
NA	TRBV6-5	NA	TRBJ2-1	TGTGCCAGCAGTTACGGACGGGACTACAATGAGCAGTTCTTC	CASSYGRDYNEQFF
NA	TRBV2	TRBD1	TRBJ1-3	TGTGCCAGCAGTGTAGGGACAGGAGACGGAAACACCATATATTTT	CASSVGTGDGNTIYF
NA	TRBV19	NA	TRBJ2-5	TGTGCCAGTAGTATAGCGCGGGGATGGGAGACCCAGTACTTC	CASSIARGWETQYF
NA	TRBV2	TRBD1	TRBJ1-3	TGTGCCAGCAGCACAGGGGCGCCGTTATATTTT	CASSTGAPLYF
few	TRBV27	TRBD2	TRBJ2-3	TGTGCCAGCAGTTCGGGGGGGCCCACAGATACGCAGTATTTT	CASSSGGPTDTQYF
NA	TRBV10-3	TRBD1	TRBJ2-2	TGTGCCAACAGACAGGGGGCGAACACCGGGGAGCTGTTTTTT	CANRQGANTGELFF
NA	TRBV27	NA	TRBJ2-3	TGTGCCAGCAGTTTATCAAGGGGCAGGGGTCTCACAGATACGCAGTATTTT	CASSLSRGRGLTDTQYF
NA	TRBV2	NA	TRBJ1-4	TGTGCCAGCAGTCCCTTCTCTTTTGCCAGCGAGGTTAATGAAAAACTGTTTTTT	CASSPFSFASEVNEKLFF
NA	TRBV7-9	TRBD2	TRBJ2-1	TGTGCCAGCAGCTTAGCTATTAGCGGGAGCAATGAGCAGTTCTTC	CASSLAISGSNEQFF
once	TRBV14	NA	TRBJ2-3	TGTGCCAGCAGCTCAGGCGCGCGCGGGAACACAGATACGCAGTATTTT	CASSSGARGNTDTQYF
NA	TRBV4-3	TRBD2	TRBJ2-3	TGCGCCAGCAGCCAAGAAGGGCTAGCGGGGGCAGATACGCAGTATTTT	CASSQEGLAGADTQYF
NA	TRBV2	TRBD2	TRBJ2-7	TGTGCCAGCAGGCCTGGACTAGCGGGAGGCCGCGAGCAGTACTTC	CASRPGLAGGREQYF
NA	TRBV6-5	NA	TRBJ1-3	TGTGCCAGCAGTTACGCCGAGGGGGCTGGAAACACCATATATTTT	CASSYAEGAGNTIYF